This T cell receptor (beta chain) was captured in a study of blood T cell repertoires in COVID-19. Overall study context: T cells, B-cell-depleted T cells, or PBMCs supplied cDNA or gDNA.

Assay: immunoSEQ multiplex PCR; the TCRdb copy retains only in-frame clones and omits some. Among roughly 280,000 clones listed, under 90% were seen once. CDR1 and CDR2 (germline): MDHEN, SYDVKM. CDR3 size: 17 residues. V gave up 1 base and J gave up 2 bases; unmatched junction bases: 7. Which cohort a participant joined came from the clinical history participants gave. The sequenced sample was PBMCs or T cells enriched from blood (not recorded which). This chain joins TRBV28 and TRBJ1-2; 10 bases line up with TRBD1. The TCR comes from a woman aged 55-70 years who had recovered from COVID-19. CDR3 region: CASSLSRQGAENYGYTF. The CDR3 DNA is TGTGCCAGCAGTTTATCCCGACAGGGGGCGGAGAACTATGGCTACACCTTC.